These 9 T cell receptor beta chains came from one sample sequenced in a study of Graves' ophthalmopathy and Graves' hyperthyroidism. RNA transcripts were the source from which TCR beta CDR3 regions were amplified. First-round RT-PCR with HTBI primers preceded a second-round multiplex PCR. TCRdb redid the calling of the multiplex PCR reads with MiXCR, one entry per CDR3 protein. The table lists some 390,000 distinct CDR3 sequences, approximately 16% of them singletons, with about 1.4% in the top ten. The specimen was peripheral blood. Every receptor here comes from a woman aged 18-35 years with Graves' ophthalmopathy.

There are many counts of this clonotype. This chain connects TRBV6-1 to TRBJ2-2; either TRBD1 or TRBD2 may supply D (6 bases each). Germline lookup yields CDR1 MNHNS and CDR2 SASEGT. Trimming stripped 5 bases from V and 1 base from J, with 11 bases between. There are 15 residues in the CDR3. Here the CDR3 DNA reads TGTGCCAGCAGTAAAGGGGGGAAGAACACCGGGGAGCTGTTTTTT. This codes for CASSKGGKNTGELFF.

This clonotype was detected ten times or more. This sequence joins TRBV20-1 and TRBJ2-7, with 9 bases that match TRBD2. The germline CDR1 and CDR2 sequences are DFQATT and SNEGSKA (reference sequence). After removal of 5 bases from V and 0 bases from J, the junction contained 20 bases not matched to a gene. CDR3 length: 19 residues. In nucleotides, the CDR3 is TGCAGTGCTCCCCCCCGAACTAGCGGGCGATACCGGAGCTCCTACGAGCAGTACTTC. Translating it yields CSAPPRTSGRYRSSYEQYF.

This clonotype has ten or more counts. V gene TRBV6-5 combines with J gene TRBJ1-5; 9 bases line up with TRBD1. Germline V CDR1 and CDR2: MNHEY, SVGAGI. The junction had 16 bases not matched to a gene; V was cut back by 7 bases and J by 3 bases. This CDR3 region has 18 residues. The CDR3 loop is CASTLGAGTGHINQPQHF. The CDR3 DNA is TGTGCCAGCACCCTGGGAGCCGGGACAGGGCACATCAATCAGCCCCAGCATTTT.

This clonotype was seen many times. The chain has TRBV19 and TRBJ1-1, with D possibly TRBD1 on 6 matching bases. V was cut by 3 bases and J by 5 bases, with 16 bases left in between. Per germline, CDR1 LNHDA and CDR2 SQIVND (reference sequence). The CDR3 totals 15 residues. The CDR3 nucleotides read TGTGCCAGTAGTATGGAGCAAACAGGGTTGACTGAAGCTTTCTTT. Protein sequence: CASSMEQTGLTEAFF. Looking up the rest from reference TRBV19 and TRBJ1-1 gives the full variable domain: DGGITQSPKYLFRKEGQNVTLSCEQNLNHDAMYWYRQDPGQGLRLIYYSQIVNDFQKGDIAEGYSVSREKKESFPLTVTSAQKNPTAFYLCASSMEQTGLTEAFFGQGTRLTVV.

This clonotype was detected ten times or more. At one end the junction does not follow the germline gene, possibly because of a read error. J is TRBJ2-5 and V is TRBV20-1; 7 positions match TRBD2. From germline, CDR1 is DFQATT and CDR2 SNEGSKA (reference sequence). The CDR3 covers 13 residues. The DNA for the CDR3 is TGCAGTGCCAGAGGCGGGGCGGGGGAGACCCAGCACTTC. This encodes CSARGGAGETQHF.

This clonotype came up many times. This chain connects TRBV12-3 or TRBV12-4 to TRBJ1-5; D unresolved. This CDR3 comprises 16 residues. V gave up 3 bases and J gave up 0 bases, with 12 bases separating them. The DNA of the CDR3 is TGTGCCAGCAGTTTTGCCCGGGGATTTAGCAATCAGCCCCAGCATTTT. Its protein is CASSFARGFSNQPQHF.

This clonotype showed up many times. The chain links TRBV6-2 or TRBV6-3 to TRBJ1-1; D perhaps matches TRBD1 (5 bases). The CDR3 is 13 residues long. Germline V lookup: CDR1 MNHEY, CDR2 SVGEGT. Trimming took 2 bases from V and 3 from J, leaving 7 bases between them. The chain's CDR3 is CASSYTRDTEAFF. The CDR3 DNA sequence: TGTGCCAGCAGTTACACCAGGGACACTGAAGCTTTCTTT.

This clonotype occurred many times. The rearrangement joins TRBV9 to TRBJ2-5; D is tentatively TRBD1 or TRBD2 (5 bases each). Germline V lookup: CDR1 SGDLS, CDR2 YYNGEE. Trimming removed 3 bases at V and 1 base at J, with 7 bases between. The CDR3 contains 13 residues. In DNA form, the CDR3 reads TGTGCCAGCAGCGCCGGGACCCAAGAGACCCAGTACTTC. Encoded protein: CASSAGTQETQYF.

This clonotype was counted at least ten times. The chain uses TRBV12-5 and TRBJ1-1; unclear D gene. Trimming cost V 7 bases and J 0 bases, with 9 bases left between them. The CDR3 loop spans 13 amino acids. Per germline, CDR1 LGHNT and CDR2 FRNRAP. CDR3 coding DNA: TGTGCTAGTGCCTCGGGTCTGAACACTGAAGCTTTCTTT. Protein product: CASASGLNTEAFF. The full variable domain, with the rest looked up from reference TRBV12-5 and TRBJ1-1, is DARVTQTPRHKVTEMGQEVTMRCQPILGHNTVFWYRQTMMQGLELLAYFRNRAPLDDSGMPKDRFSAEMPDATLATLKIQPSEPRDSAVYFCASASGLNTEAFFGQGTRLTVV.